A single sample gave rise to the 28 T cell receptor beta chains below, sequenced in a study of OX40 agonist ivuxolimab in advanced cancers. Data came from immunoSEQ multiplex PCR; TCRdb stores just in-frame clones and leaves some out. The sample gives under 95,000 clones, around 86% of which show up once; approximately 6.9% is in the top ten. This specimen consisted of CD4+ or CD8+ T cells sorted from blood, obtained in a trial of the OX40 agonist ivuxolimab. Source of these receptors: an adult with an advanced solid tumor such as melanoma, head and neck, liver or kidney cancer.

This rearrangement joins TRBV27 to TRBJ1-6; TRBD1 matches at 7 bases. The CDR3 is 15 amino acids. The V and J ends lost 6 bases and 11 bases, in that order; junction bases with no gene match: 13. Germline assignment: CDR1 MNHEY and CDR2 SMNVEV (reference sequence). The CDR3 loop reads CASSSSRQGVAPLHF. CDR3 in DNA: TGTGCCAGCAGCTCCTCCAGACAGGGTGTGGCACCCCTCCACTTT.

The rearrangement uses TRBV29-1 and TRBJ2-5, with D uncertain. The J call is uncertain, as TRBJ2-7 better fits the DNA end. This CDR3 has 12 amino acids. Germline V gives CDR1 SQVTM, CDR2 ANQGSEA. This CDR3 is CSHAWAPYEQYF. The CDR3 region has the DNA TGCAGTCATGCTTGGGCACCCTACGAGCAGTACTTC.

CDR3 sequence: CASSPDRSSTDTQYF. In DNA, the CDR3 is TGTGCCAGCAGCCCGGACAGATCTAGCACAGATACGCAGTATTTT. The chain joins TRBV11-2 to TRBJ2-3; possible D gene TRBD1, 6 bases. Germline CDR1 reads SGHAT; CDR2 reads FQNNGV. Between the trimmed V and J ends, which lost 5 bases and 0 bases, there was a span of 12 bases. This CDR3 comprises 15 residues.

The count of this clone is one. This sequence joins TRBV30 and TRBJ1-6; D gene unclear. Germline assignment: CDR1 GTSNPN and CDR2 SVGIG (reference sequence). The CDR3 consists of 13 residues. Trimming took 2 bases from V and 8 from J, leaving 10 bases between them. The CDR3 nucleotides are TGTGCCTGGAGTTTGGAAGGCCATTCACCCCTCCACTTT. This encodes CAWSLEGHSPLHF.

The chain has TRBV7-9 and TRBJ2-2, with unresolved D. Trimming pared 7 bases from V and 1 base from J, leaving 7 bases between. This CDR3 has 13 residues. Germline CDR1 and CDR2: SEHNR and FQNEAQ (reference sequence). The CDR3 bases are TGTGCCAGCACGGTATTGAACACCGGGGAGCTGTTTTTT. Protein: CASTVLNTGELFF.

The rearrangement joins TRBV6-5 to TRBJ1-1; no definite D call. The CDR3 is 13 amino acids. Germline-derived CDR1 and CDR2 are MNHEY and SVGAGI. Trimming removed 3 bases from V and 5 bases from J, with 10 bases in between. The CDR3 sequence is CASSYQTETEAFF. DNA of the CDR3: TGTGCCAGCAGTTATCAAACGGAGACTGAAGCTTTCTTT.

The V gene is TRBV4-2, the J gene TRBJ1-2, with D possibly being TRBD1 (6 bases). V gave up 0 bases and J gave up 3 bases, with 11 bases separating them. Per the germline V gene, CDR1 is LGHNA and CDR2 is YNFKEQ. The CDR3 contains 15 residues. The CDR3 reads CASSQDLNRDYGYTF. CDR3 nucleotide sequence: TGTGCCAGCAGCCAAGATCTTAACAGGGACTATGGCTACACCTTC.

The chain is built from TRBV5-8 and TRBJ1-1; perhaps TRBD1 as D (5 bases). The CDR3 runs to 16 residues. Germline V gives CDR1 SGHTS, CDR2 YDEGEE. Trimming pared 0 bases from V and 11 bases from J, leaving 23 bases between. The CDR3 DNA follows: TGTGCCAGCAGCTTGGGGTTTGGGACCATTGGCCGCCGGGCTTTCTTT. Translation: CASSLGFGTIGRRAFF.

This clone occurred once. The rearrangement joins TRBV18 to TRBJ2-7; the D is unclear. Trimming pared 3 bases from V and 0 bases from J, leaving 9 bases between. This CDR3 has 14 amino acids. The germline gives CDR1 KGHSH, CDR2 LQKENI. This CDR3 reads CASSPAQSSYEQYF. The CDR3 bases are TGTGCCAGCTCACCCGCACAGAGCTCCTACGAGCAGTACTTC.

The chain couples TRBV5-5 to TRBJ1-5; D possibly corresponds to TRBD1 (6 bases). Germline CDR1 and CDR2: SGHKS and YYEKEE (reference sequence). Trimming shortened V by 4 bases and J by 4 bases, and 15 bases separated the two germline ends. The CDR3 contains 15 residues. For the CDR3, the DNA is TGTGCCAGCAGCCGAGGGCCAGGGGTGAATCAGCCCCAGCATTTT. Its protein is CASSRGPGVNQPQHF. Variable domain in full (rest from reference TRBV5-5 and TRBJ1-5): DAGVTQSPTHLIKTRGQQVTLRCSPISGHKSVSWYQQVLGQGPQFIFQYYEKEERGRGNFPDRFSARQFPNYSSELNVNALLLGDSALYLCASSRGPGVNQPQHFGDGTRLSIL.

V usage is TRBV5-4 and J usage is TRBJ2-7, with 7 bases aligning to TRBD1. After removal of 0 bases from V and 0 bases from J, the junction contained 6 bases not matched to a gene. The CDR3 runs to 16 residues. Germline V gene sequence: CDR1 SGHNT, CDR2 YYREEE (reference sequence). CDR3 sequence reads: CASSLVGTALSYEQYF. The CDR3 DNA reads as TGTGCCAGCAGCTTGGTGGGGACAGCCCTCTCCTACGAGCAGTACTTC.

Turning to this clone: At the DNA level, this CDR3 is encoded by other sequences in the same sample as well. The chain carries TRBV7-2 and TRBJ2-1; 15 positions agree with TRBD2. This CDR3 is built from 15 residues. The junction had 5 bases not matched to a gene; V was cut back by 4 bases and J by 10 bases. Germline values: CDR1 SGHTA, CDR2 FQGNSA. For the CDR3, the DNA is TGTGCCAGCAGCTCCGGACTAGCGGGGGGGTTAGAGCAGTTCTTC. Residues: CASSSGLAGGLEQFF.

CDR3: CASSFSGGGASSGNTIYF. The CDR3 coding sequence is TGTGCCAGCAGCTTTTCGGGGGGTGGAGCGAGCTCTGGAAACACCATATATTTT. This chain joins TRBV7-8 and TRBJ1-3; a weak D match, TRBD1 (5 bases). The V end was cut by 3 bases, the J end by 0 bases, with 18 bases between. The CDR3 is 18 residues long. Germline CDR1 and CDR2: SGHVS and FQNEAQ.

The V call is TRBV27, the J call TRBJ1-2; D is perhaps TRBD1 (5 bases). The CDR3 contains 15 residues. The germline V gene encodes CDR1 MNHEY and CDR2 SMNVEV (reference sequence). The ends were cut back, 4 bases at V and 3 bases at J, with 15 bases in the middle. CDR3 region: CASSSPTAGHYGYTF. For the CDR3, the DNA is TGTGCCAGCAGTTCCCCCACCGCGGGACACTATGGCTACACCTTC.

CDR3 nucleotides: TGTGCCATCAGTGAGTCTATAACCGGGATAGAAAAAGAGACCCAGTACTTC. Its translation: CAISESITGIEKETQYF. This chain uses TRBV10-3 with TRBJ2-5, with D tentatively TRBD2 (5 bases). The V end lost 0 bases, the J end lost 3 bases, and 17 bases lay between the germline ends. The CDR3 consists of 17 residues. Germline V gene data show CDR1 as ENHRY and CDR2 as SYGVKD.

Regarding this clone: At one end the junction does not follow the germline gene, possibly because of a read error. The chain is built from TRBV29-1 and TRBJ2-2, with TRBD1 matching 8 bases. The length of the CDR3 is 12 residues. Germline V gene sequence: CDR1 SQVTM, CDR2 ANQGSEA. This CDR3 is CSAEQGAGELFF. CDR3 sequence (DNA): TGCAGCGCTGAACAGGGGGCCGGGGAGCTGTTTTTT.

The chain links TRBV5-4 to TRBJ2-1; the match to TRBD2 covers 12 bases. Unmatched junction bases numbered 7, after V lost 1 base and J lost 5 bases. The CDR3 consists of 17 residues. In germline, CDR1 is SGHNT, CDR2 YYREEE (reference sequence). The CDR3 DNA is TGTGCCAGCAGCTTGTCCGCCACTAGCGGGGGGCACAATGAGCAGTTCTTC. Protein sequence: CASSLSATSGGHNEQFF.

The CDR3 reads CASSPTGNNQPQHF. In DNA, the CDR3 is TGTGCCAGCTCACCAACAGGGAACAATCAGCCCCAGCATTTT. V gene TRBV18 combines with J gene TRBJ1-5, with a tentative D call TRBD1 (6 bases). The CDR3 runs to 14 residues. The germline V and J ends were trimmed by 2 bases and 3 bases, with 8 bases remaining between them. From germline, CDR1 is KGHSH and CDR2 LQKENI.

The CDR3 region has the DNA TGTGCCAGCAGTGGGACGATAACTAATGAAAAACTGTTTTTT. Its translation is CASSGTITNEKLFF. The chain links TRBV6-1 to TRBJ1-4, with D unresolved. Germline V gene lookup returns CDR1 MNHNS and CDR2 SASEGT. The V end lost 4 bases, the J end lost 1 base, and 7 bases lay between the germline ends. The CDR3 runs 14 residues.

The chain employs TRBV18 and TRBJ1-1; no clear D gene. Germline-derived CDR1 and CDR2 are KGHSH and LQKENI. The CDR3 is 17 residues long. V was shortened by 2 bases and J by 1 base, with 17 bases between the two germline ends. DNA of the CDR3: TGTGCCAGCTCACCAATTCCCGGACCCTCAGCGAACACTGAAGCTTTCTTT. Its protein is CASSPIPGPSANTEAFF.

The chain employs TRBV29-1 and TRBJ2-1; TRBD1 aligns across 8 bases. The CDR3 consists of 14 residues. With 6 bases clipped from V and 8 bases from J, the junction kept 12 bases outside the gene matches. Per the germline V gene, CDR1 is SQVTM and CDR2 is ANQGSEA. The CDR3 DNA is TGCAGCGTCAGACCAGGGGGCGCGGCTCATGAGCAGTTCTTC. Translation gives CSVRPGGAAHEQFF.

The CDR3 sequence: CASKAGVATDTQYF. CDR3 in DNA: TGTGCCAGCAAGGCGGGGGTCGCCACAGATACGCAGTATTTT. V is TRBV6-5 and J is TRBJ2-3, with 7 bases fitting TRBD2. V shed 7 bases, J shed 2 bases, and the junction held 6 bases outside the gene matches. The CDR3 sequence is 14 residues long. Germline lookup yields CDR1 MNHEY and CDR2 SVGAGI.

The chain employs TRBV29-1 and TRBJ1-1, with 10 bases identical to TRBD1. The CDR3 spans 14 residues. The trim removed 6 bases at V and 6 bases at J, leaving 10 bases unmatched. The germline CDR1 and CDR2 sequences are SQVTM and ANQGSEA. For the CDR3, the DNA is TGCAGCGTGGGACGGACAGGGGGAAAATCTGAAGCTTTCTTT. This translates into CSVGRTGGKSEAFF.

This sequence joins TRBV2 and TRBJ2-7; D may be TRBD1 (6 bases). Germline V gene lookup returns CDR1 SNHLY and CDR2 FYNNEI. The V end lost 4 bases, the J end lost 5 bases, and 12 bases lay between the germline ends. The length of the CDR3 is 13 residues. CDR3 in DNA: TGTGCCAGCAGTGGGCAGGGGATCCACGAGCAGTACTTC. This sequence encodes CASSGQGIHEQYF.

CDR3 DNA: TGCGCCAGCAGACAACAGGGGGGTAGTGAGCAGTTCTTC. Residues: CASRQQGGSEQFF. The chain uses TRBV5-1 and TRBJ2-1; TRBD1 agrees at 8 bases. Unmatched junction bases numbered 7, after V lost 5 bases and J lost 9 bases. This CDR3 is 13 amino acids long. CDR1 SGHRS and CDR2 YFSETQ come from the germline V gene.

This chain uses TRBV29-1 with TRBJ1-1; D is possibly TRBD1 (5 bases). This CDR3 spans 12 amino acids. The ends were cut back, 7 bases at V and 0 bases at J, with 9 bases in the middle. Germline loops: CDR1 SQVTM, CDR2 ANQGSEA. Here the CDR3 reads CSADSLNTEAFF. DNA of the CDR3: TGCAGCGCCGACAGTCTGAACACTGAAGCTTTCTTT.

This sequence joins TRBV13 and TRBJ1-3; no clear D gene. The ends were cut back, 0 bases at V and 9 bases at J, with 3 bases in the middle. This CDR3 is 11 amino acids long. Germline assignment: CDR1 PRHDT and CDR2 FYEKMQ (reference sequence). Here the CDR3 DNA reads TGTGCCAGCAGCTTAGGAGGCACCATATATTTT. It specifies CASSLGGTIYF.

This clone was found once. The chain employs TRBV5-1 and TRBJ2-7, with D perhaps matching TRBD1 (6 bases). Per the germline V gene, CDR1 is SGHRS and CDR2 is YFSETQ. This CDR3 comprises 16 residues. V dropped 5 bases and J dropped 3 bases, with 21 bases sitting between them. The chain's CDR3 is CASRPQTGPGNYEQYF. The CDR3, as DNA: TGCGCCAGCAGACCCCAGACAGGCCCCGGGAACTACGAGCAGTACTTC. The full variable domain, completed using reference TRBV5-1 and TRBJ2-7, is KAGVTQTPRYLIKTRGQQVTLSCSPISGHRSVSWYQQTPGQGLQFLFEYFSETQRNKGNFPGRFSGRQFSNSRSEMNVSTLELGDSALYLCASRPQTGPGNYEQYFGPGTRLTVT.